This passage covers 16 T cell receptor beta chains from one sample sequenced in a study of control samples from healthy donors and cancer patients. Sequenced by immunoSEQ multiplex PCR; TCRdb stores in-frame clones only, minus some. The sample shows 84,000 or so clones, about nine tenths of them seen only once. Source material: blood. The receptors derive from a man aged 25 to 40 in good health.

This CDR3 reads CASTPGQGARRQYF. The CDR3 DNA reads TGTGCCAGCACCCCGGGGCAGGGGGCGCGTCGGCAGTACTTC. The chain is built from TRBV6-2 or TRBV6-3 and TRBJ2-7, with 8 nucleotides matching TRBD1. Germline V gene lookup returns CDR1 MNHEY and CDR2 SVGEGT. The length of the CDR3 is 14 residues. With 7 bases clipped from V and 9 bases from J, the junction kept 14 bases outside the gene matches.

The CDR3: CASSSLSGTGENNEKLFF. DNA of the CDR3: TGTGCCAGTAGTTCGTTGTCTGGCACAGGGGAAAATAATGAAAAACTGTTTTTT. This rearrangement joins TRBV19 to TRBJ1-4; TRBD1 matches at 7 bases. CDR1 LNHDA and CDR2 SQIVND come from the germline V gene (reference sequence). This CDR3 contains 18 residues. The V segment lost 5 bases and the J segment 4 bases; nucleotides outside the gene matches: 16. Looking up the rest from reference TRBV19 and TRBJ1-4 gives the full variable domain: DGGITQSPKYLFRKEGQNVTLSCEQNLNHDAMYWYRQDPGQGLRLIYYSQIVNDFQKGDIAEGYSVSREKKESFPLTVTSAQKNPTAFYLCASSSLSGTGENNEKLFFGSGTQLSVL.

This clone occurred once. The chain has TRBV30 and TRBJ2-3, with 9 nucleotides matching TRBD2. Germline CDR1 is GTSNPN and CDR2 is SVGIG (reference sequence). Trimming cost V 0 bases and J 4 bases; bases outside gene matches: 11. The CDR3 consists of 17 residues. The CDR3 reads CAWSVRGGGAVADTQYF. CDR3 bases: TGTGCCTGGAGTGTACGAGGCGGGGGGGCGGTCGCAGATACGCAGTATTTT.

The rearrangement links TRBV29-1 to TRBJ2-7, with D uncertain. The germline CDR1 and CDR2 sequences are SQVTM and ANQGSEA. This CDR3 comprises 11 residues. With 6 bases removed from V and 3 bases from J, the gap between germline ends came to 9 bases. CDR3 nucleotides: TGCAGCGTCGATACAGACTACGAGCAGTACTTC. Translated: CSVDTDYEQYF.

The chain uses TRBV4-3 and TRBJ1-3, with D possibly TRBD1 on 6 matching bases. Germline lookup yields CDR1 LGHNA and CDR2 YSLEER. Trimming shortened V by 3 bases and J by 0 bases, and 15 bases separated the two germline ends. The CDR3 extends over 17 amino acids. The CDR3 is CASSHQIQGSSGNTIYF. The CDR3 DNA is TGCGCCAGCAGCCACCAGATCCAGGGGTCCTCTGGAAACACCATATATTTT.

The V call is TRBV24-1, the J call TRBJ2-3; 8 nucleotides align to TRBD2. The V gene's germline CDR1 is KGHDR and CDR2 SFDVKD. The CDR3 is 13 amino acids. The DNA for the CDR3 is TGTGGCGTCGGGGGGGAAGGGACAGATACGCAGTATTTT. It yields the protein CGVGGEGTDTQYF.

The chain joins TRBV6-2 or TRBV6-3 to TRBJ2-1; 9 bases map to TRBD1. V dropped 6 bases and J dropped 4; count of bases not matched to a gene: 7. This CDR3 is built from 15 residues. Germline V gives CDR1 MNHEY, CDR2 SVGEGT. CDR3 in amino acids: CASSTLDRGYNEQFF. CDR3 in DNA: TGTGCCAGCAGCACTTTGGACAGGGGATACAATGAGCAGTTCTTC.

This clone was counted only a few times. The chain uses TRBV27 and TRBJ2-7; unclear D gene. V lost 0 bases and J 0 bases, leaving 12 bases between the germline ends. Looked up from germline, CDR1 is MNHEY and CDR2 is SMNVEV (reference sequence). The CDR3 sequence is 16 residues long. DNA of the CDR3: TGTGCCAGCAGTTTATCAAGAGGAAAGGGCTCCTACGAGCAGTACTTC. Encoded protein: CASSLSRGKGSYEQYF.

The J gene is TRBJ2-1, the V gene TRBV6-4; 8 nucleotides match TRBD2. Per the germline V gene, CDR1 is MRHNA and CDR2 is SNTAGT. Germline trimming cut 6 bases from V and 9 bases from J; bases unmatched to any gene: 13. The CDR3 consists of 15 residues. The CDR3 sequence is CASSTGTSGTGEQFF. In DNA form, the CDR3 reads TGTGCCAGCAGCACCGGGACTAGTGGAACGGGTGAGCAGTTCTTC.

This clone was seen only once. The chain links TRBV27 to TRBJ2-7, with TRBD2 matching 14 bases. Germline CDR1 reads MNHEY; CDR2 reads SMNVEV (reference sequence). The CDR3 runs to 15 residues. The junction had 5 bases not matched to a gene; V was cut back by 6 bases and J by 4 bases. CDR3 nucleotide sequence: TGTGCCAGCAGCCCGACTAGCGGGAGGGGGTACGAGCAGTACTTC. This encodes CASSPTSGRGYEQYF.

The chain carries TRBV6-5 and TRBJ1-6; 8 positions agree with TRBD1. Trimming took 5 bases from V and 7 from J; bases not matched to a gene: 4. Germline assignment: CDR1 MNHEY and CDR2 SVGAGI. There are 14 residues in the CDR3. The CDR3 spells CASSRDRWNSPLHF. The CDR3 nucleotides are TGTGCCAGCAGTCGGGACAGGTGGAATTCACCCCTCCACTTT.

CDR3 residues: CASSQEVAGRQETQYF. The CDR3 bases are TGCGCCAGCAGCCAAGAAGTGGCAGGGAGACAAGAGACCCAGTACTTC. The chain employs TRBV4-3 and TRBJ2-5, with D perhaps matching TRBD1 or TRBD2 (5 bases each). Deletions cut 0 bases from V and 2 bases from J, with 13 bases between. Per germline, CDR1 LGHNA and CDR2 YSLEER. This CDR3 region has 16 residues.

The chain employs TRBV12-5 and TRBJ1-1; D remains ambiguous. This CDR3 region has 13 residues. Looked up from germline, CDR1 is LGHNT and CDR2 is FRNRAP. The ends were cut back, 6 bases at V and 2 bases at J, with 10 bases in the middle. DNA for the CDR3: TGTGCTAGTGGAAAGGATTACAACACTGAAGCTTTCTTT. Its protein product is CASGKDYNTEAFF.

The gene calls are TRBV19 and TRBJ1-2; 9 nucleotides align to TRBD1. Per the germline V gene, CDR1 is LNHDA and CDR2 is SQIVND (reference sequence). CDR3 length: 15 amino acids. The V segment lost 6 bases and the J segment 2 bases; nucleotides outside the gene matches: 7. DNA of the CDR3: TGTGCCAGTAGCACAGGGGGCTGGTCCAACTATGGCTACACCTTC. Translation gives CASSTGGWSNYGYTF.

J is TRBJ2-5 and V is TRBV6-4, with D possibly being TRBD1 (6 bases). Trimming took 7 bases from V and 4 from J, leaving 10 bases between them. Per germline, CDR1 MRHNA and CDR2 SNTAGT. The CDR3 spans 12 residues. The CDR3 DNA reads as TGTGCCAGCATGGGACAAGGAGAGACCCAGTACTTC. This translates into CASMGQGETQYF.

The V and J genes are TRBV6-4 and TRBJ2-3; 9 bases fit TRBD1. The germline CDR1 and CDR2 sequences are MRHNA and SNTAGT. CDR3 size: 14 residues. V shed 3 bases, J shed 10 bases, and the junction held 8 bases outside the gene matches. The CDR3: CASSEGTGSGAQYF. CDR3 DNA sequence: TGTGCCAGCAGTGAGGGGACAGGGTCCGGTGCGCAGTATTTT.